This T cell receptor beta chain comes out of a study of blood T cell repertoires in COVID-19. Libraries were prepared by immunoSEQ multiplex PCR; TCRdb keeps only in-frame clonotypes and omits some of them. The data contain some 260,000 clones, under 90% of them seen just once; the ten biggest clones take up around 3.9%. The CDR3 sequence is 14 residues long. Per germline, CDR1 SNHLY and CDR2 FYNNEI. Deletions cut 7 bases from V and 4 bases from J, with 13 bases between. This clone has only a few counts. What was sequenced was PBMCs or T cells enriched from blood (not recorded which). The receptor comes from a man aged 25 to 40 with acute COVID-19. This chain links TRBV2 with TRBJ1-4, with D tentatively TRBD1 (5 bases). The CDR3 spells CASTHGQGNEKLFF. CDR3 in DNA: TGTGCCAGCACTCATGGGCAGGGTAATGAAAAACTGTTTTTT. The full variable domain, with the rest looked up from reference TRBV2 and TRBJ1-4, is EPEVTQTPSHQVTQMGQEVILRCVPISNHLYFYWYRQILGQKVEFLVSFYNNEISEKSEIFDDQFSVERPDGSNFTLKIRSTKLEDSAMYFCASTHGQGNEKLFFGSGTQLSVL.